One and the same sample provided the 27 T cell receptor beta chains below, sequenced in a study of T cells after yellow fever vaccination. TCRdb fed the 5' RACE reads into MiXCR, producing one record per CDR3 protein. The repertoire holds almost 600,000 distinct CDR3 sequences, with roughly 12% as singletons. This material consisted of PBMCs, taken on the day of the yellow fever booster vaccination. These receptors were taken from a man aged 25-40 years who received the YFV17D yellow fever vaccine.

The table lists this clonotype with a few counts. The CDR3 protein is CASSSEVSGRFRPSYEQYF. CDR3 DNA sequence: TGTGCCAGCAGCTCCGAAGTTAGCGGGAGGTTCCGTCCCTCCTACGAGCAGTACTTC. The chain combines TRBV6-1 with TRBJ2-7; 10 positions agree with TRBD2. The CDR3 runs to 19 residues. V trimming: 6 bases; J trimming: 0 bases; junction bases outside the gene matches: 17. CDR1 and CDR2 (germline): MNHNS, SASEGT.

This clonotype has more than one count but fewer than ten. The rearrangement uses TRBV2 and TRBJ1-5, with D perhaps matching TRBD1 (6 bases). The CDR3 consists of 16 residues. The ends were cut back, 8 bases at V and 1 base at J, with 18 bases in the middle. The germline gives CDR1 SNHLY, CDR2 FYNNEI. The CDR3 DNA reads as TGTGCCAGCGGGGGGGGATCCGGGACAAGCAATCAGCCCCAGCATTTT. Residues: CASGGGSGTSNQPQHF. Complete variable domain (other parts from reference TRBV2 and TRBJ1-5): EPEVTQTPSHQVTQMGQEVILRCVPISNHLYFYWYRQILGQKVEFLVSFYNNEISEKSEIFDDQFSVERPDGSNFTLKIRSTKLEDSAMYFCASGGGSGTSNQPQHFGDGTRLSIL.

This clonotype has more than one count but fewer than ten. The chain is built from TRBV5-1 and TRBJ1-1; D gene ambiguous. The CDR3 spans 14 residues. V was shortened by 4 bases and J by 3 bases, with 13 bases between the two germline ends. Germline V gives CDR1 SGHRS, CDR2 YFSETQ. CDR3 DNA sequence: TGCGCCAGCAGCCCCAACGGTCGAGACACTGAAGCTTTCTTT. Residues: CASSPNGRDTEAFF.

The V and J genes are TRBV6-1 and TRBJ2-7, with D possibly being TRBD2 (5 bases). The length of the CDR3 is 15 residues. The ends were cut back, 6 bases at V and 6 bases at J, with 21 bases in the middle. The V gene's germline CDR1 is MNHNS and CDR2 SASEGT. The CDR3 nucleotides are TGTGCCAGCAGCACCCTCCGGGGAGTCAGAGGCGAGCAGTACTTC. This encodes CASSTLRGVRGEQYF.

The rearrangement uses TRBV12-3 or TRBV12-4 and TRBJ2-7, with 8 bases identical to TRBD1. The CDR3 is made up of 14 amino acids. The V and J ends lost 6 bases and 2 bases, in that order; junction bases with no gene match: 6. The chain's CDR3 is CASSTRDRPYEQYF. The CDR3 bases are TGTGCCAGCAGCACCAGGGACAGGCCCTACGAGCAGTACTTC.

This clonotype turned up a few times. This sequence joins TRBV20-1 and TRBJ1-1, with D perhaps matching TRBD1 (5 bases). CDR1 DFQATT and CDR2 SNEGSKA come from the germline V gene (reference sequence). This CDR3 is 12 amino acids long. Trimming took 5 bases from V and 4 from J, leaving 11 bases between them. CDR3 in DNA: TGCAGTGCTGATCGCGGGACCACTGAAGCTTTCTTT. Residues: CSADRGTTEAFF.

V gene TRBV6-2 or TRBV6-3 combines with J gene TRBJ2-2, with D unclear. This CDR3 spans 13 amino acids. CDR1 is MNHEY and CDR2 is SVGEGT in the germline V gene. V lost 2 bases and J lost 7, with 8 bases in between. The CDR3 spells CASSYITGGELFF. CDR3 nucleotide sequence: TGTGCCAGCAGTTACATTACTGGCGGGGAGCTGTTTTTT.

The chain joins TRBV20-1 to TRBJ2-7; weak D call: TRBD2 (6 bases). The CDR3 totals 13 residues. Trimming shortened V by 7 bases and J by 0 bases, and 13 bases separated the two germline ends. From germline, CDR1 is DFQATT and CDR2 SNEGSKA (reference sequence). The CDR3 DNA sequence: TGCAGTGTGGGGCGGGGCCCCTCCTACGAGCAGTACTTC. It yields the protein CSVGRGPSYEQYF.

This rearrangement joins TRBV6-1 to TRBJ2-6, with 7 bases lining up with TRBD1. From germline, CDR1 is MNHNS and CDR2 SASEGT. The V segment lost 6 bases and the J segment 0 bases; nucleotides outside the gene matches: 11. This CDR3 spans 18 amino acids. The CDR3 here is CASSPIWDRGSGANVLTF. The CDR3 DNA reads TGTGCCAGCAGCCCCATTTGGGACAGAGGCTCTGGGGCCAACGTCCTGACTTTC.

This clonotype was seen a handful of times. The chain couples TRBV6-5 to TRBJ2-2; D possibly corresponds to TRBD1 (7 bases). Deletions cut 1 base from V and 6 bases from J, with 15 bases between. CDR1 MNHEY and CDR2 SVGAGI come from the germline V gene. The CDR3 runs to 16 residues. Here the CDR3 reads CASSYYRPGGPGELFF. The CDR3, as DNA: TGTGCCAGCAGTTACTATAGGCCAGGGGGGCCCGGGGAGCTGTTTTTT.

This clonotype was seen only a few times. The chain joins TRBV20-1 to TRBJ2-1, with 11 positions matching TRBD2. This CDR3 has 14 amino acids. The V and J ends lost 4 bases and 4 bases, in that order; junction bases with no gene match: 3. CDR1 is DFQATT and CDR2 is SNEGSKA in the germline V gene (reference sequence). This CDR3 is CSAKLAGVYNEQFF. In DNA form, the CDR3 reads TGCAGTGCTAAACTAGCGGGAGTATACAATGAGCAGTTCTTC.

In nucleotides, the CDR3 is TGTGCCAGCAGCTTGTGGGGGACGGACGAGCAGTACTTC. Translation gives CASSLWGTDEQYF. The rearrangement joins TRBV5-5 to TRBJ2-7; D might be TRBD1 or TRBD2, each matching 5 bases. Between the trimmed V and J ends, which lost 1 base and 5 bases, there was a span of 10 bases. The germline V gene has CDR1 SGHKS and CDR2 YYEKEE (reference sequence). The CDR3 covers 13 residues.

In the case of this clonotype: One junction end does not reproduce the germline sequence, and a read error may be involved. The V gene is TRBV20-1, the J gene TRBJ2-4; 9 bases match TRBD2. The CDR3 has 13 residues. Per the germline V gene, CDR1 is DFQATT and CDR2 is SNEGSKA (reference sequence). CDR3 nucleotides: TGCGGTGCCGTAGCGGGAGTGGGAAACATTCAGTACTTC. Residues: CGAVAGVGNIQYF.

This chain uses TRBV6-1 with TRBJ1-1; 9 positions match TRBD1. V gave up 6 bases and J gave up 3 bases; unmatched junction bases: 8. There are 15 residues in the CDR3. CDR1 and CDR2 (germline): MNHNS, SASEGT. CDR3 DNA: TGTGCCAGCAGCCCTGGACAGGGGACCTACACTGAAGCTTTCTTT. Translated: CASSPGQGTYTEAFF.

A few counts support this clonotype. The rearrangement uses TRBV6-2 or TRBV6-3 and TRBJ2-2; 8 bases fit TRBD1. Trimming cost V 6 bases and J 3 bases; bases outside gene matches: 6. Germline CDR1 and CDR2: MNHEY and SVGEGT. This CDR3 has 15 residues. CDR3 in amino acids: CASRPGGAYTGELFF. The CDR3 DNA follows: TGTGCCAGCAGACCAGGGGGCGCTTACACCGGGGAGCTGTTTTTT.

There are a few counts of this clonotype. The chain recombines TRBV20-1 with TRBJ2-5, with D perhaps TRBD1 (6 bases). With 5 bases removed from V and 1 base from J, the gap between germline ends came to 8 bases. This CDR3 comprises 12 residues. CDR1 is DFQATT, CDR2 SNEGSKA, per germline (reference sequence). CDR3 bases: TGCAGTGCTGACAGGACCCAAGAGACCCAGTACTTC. This sequence encodes CSADRTQETQYF.

CDR3 bases: TGTGCCAGCACTCACGGGGGGCTAAGGGCCAACGTCCTGACTTTC. It codes for CASTHGGLRANVLTF. The chain is built from TRBV12-3 or TRBV12-4 and TRBJ2-6; D may be TRBD2 (7 bases). V lost 7 bases and J 5 bases, leaving 15 bases between the germline ends. The CDR3 totals 15 residues.

This clonotype was seen more than once but under ten times. This rearrangement joins TRBV29-1 to TRBJ1-1; 7 bases agree with TRBD1. Germline V lookup: CDR1 SQVTM, CDR2 ANQGSEA. CDR3 length: 11 amino acids. V lost 6 bases, J lost 6 bases, and 4 bases stayed unmatched. The CDR3 is CSVDRVPEAFF. CDR3 nucleotide sequence: TGCAGCGTAGACAGGGTGCCTGAAGCTTTCTTT.

The chain employs TRBV7-2 and TRBJ1-6, with D maybe TRBD1 (6 bases). Deletions cut 4 bases from V and 7 bases from J, with 14 bases between. The CDR3 is 15 amino acids. Looked up from germline, CDR1 is SGHTA and CDR2 is FQGNSA. CDR3 region: CASSSVGTRNSPLHF. The CDR3 DNA is TGTGCCAGCAGCTCTGTTGGGACACGAAATTCACCCCTCCACTTT.

CDR3 in amino acids: CASSYSSMASRPSYEQYF. CDR3 nucleotides: TGTGCCAGCAGTTACTCGAGTATGGCTAGCCGGCCTTCCTACGAGCAGTACTTC. The chain joins TRBV6-2 or TRBV6-3 to TRBJ2-7, with D perhaps TRBD2 (5 bases). V was clipped by 0 bases and J by 1 base, with 19 bases between them. Germline values: CDR1 MNHEY, CDR2 SVGEGT. The CDR3 extends over 18 amino acids.

The chain carries TRBV11-2 and TRBJ2-7; 11 bases line up with TRBD1. Germline-derived CDR1 and CDR2 are SGHAT and FQNNGV. The CDR3 loop spans 13 amino acids. The V segment lost 8 bases and the J segment 5 bases; nucleotides outside the gene matches: 5. CDR3 in amino acids: CASETGQGDEQYF. The CDR3 DNA reads TGTGCCAGCGAAACGGGACAGGGGGACGAGCAGTACTTC.

The sample holds a few counts of this clonotype. J is TRBJ2-7 and V is TRBV18, with a tentative D call TRBD2 (5 bases). Trimming pared 3 bases from V and 2 bases from J, leaving 20 bases between. The germline V gene has CDR1 KGHSH and CDR2 LQKENI. The CDR3 covers 17 residues. CDR3 DNA sequence: TGTGCCAGCTCACCCCGAAATATGGAGGTGTTGACCTACGAGCAGTACTTC. This gives the protein CASSPRNMEVLTYEQYF.

The rearrangement links TRBV12-3 or TRBV12-4 to TRBJ2-7; D uncertain. V shed 5 bases and J shed 5 bases, with 7 bases lying between them. This CDR3 region has 11 residues. The CDR3 is CASSALNEQYF. CDR3 nucleotides: TGTGCCAGCAGTGCCCTCAACGAGCAGTACTTC.

The chain carries TRBV12-3 or TRBV12-4 and TRBJ2-1, with D perhaps TRBD2 (6 bases). Trimming removed 5 bases from V and 9 bases from J, with 14 bases in between. The CDR3 has 13 amino acids. CDR3 region: CASSPGSEVEQFF. For the CDR3, the DNA is TGTGCCAGCAGTCCCGGGAGTGAGGTTGAGCAGTTCTTC.

The chain links TRBV7-8 to TRBJ2-3; TRBD1 matches 8 bases. Germline assignment: CDR1 SGHVS and CDR2 FQNEAQ. The CDR3 runs 14 residues. V dropped 7 bases and J dropped 1; count of bases not matched to a gene: 4. The CDR3 here is CASNGQGGTDTQYF. The CDR3 region has the DNA TGTGCCAGCAATGGACAGGGAGGCACAGATACGCAGTATTTT. Drawing the rest from reference TRBV7-8 and TRBJ2-3, the complete variable domain is GAGVSQSPRYKVAKRGQDVALRCDPISGHVSLFWYQQALGQGPEFLTYFQNEAQLDKSGLPSDRFFAERPEGSVSTLKIQRTQQEDSAVYLCASNGQGGTDTQYFGPGTRLTVL.

The V call is TRBV27, the J call TRBJ2-1; no clear D gene. This CDR3 spans 13 amino acids. The V gene's germline CDR1 is MNHEY and CDR2 SMNVEV (reference sequence). V lost 8 bases and J lost 5, with 13 bases in between. The CDR3, as DNA: TGTGCCAGCGGTCGGAGCACTAACAATGAGCAGTTCTTC. It yields the protein CASGRSTNNEQFF.

The CDR3 protein is CAISESTGATHSGANVLTF. For the CDR3, the DNA is TGTGCCATCAGTGAGTCTACAGGGGCTACGCACTCTGGGGCCAACGTCCTGACTTTC. This chain joins TRBV10-3 and TRBJ2-6; 7 bases align to TRBD1. The CDR3 runs to 19 residues. V trimming: 0 bases; J trimming: 0 bases; junction bases outside the gene matches: 8. CDR1 is ENHRY, CDR2 SYGVKD, per germline.